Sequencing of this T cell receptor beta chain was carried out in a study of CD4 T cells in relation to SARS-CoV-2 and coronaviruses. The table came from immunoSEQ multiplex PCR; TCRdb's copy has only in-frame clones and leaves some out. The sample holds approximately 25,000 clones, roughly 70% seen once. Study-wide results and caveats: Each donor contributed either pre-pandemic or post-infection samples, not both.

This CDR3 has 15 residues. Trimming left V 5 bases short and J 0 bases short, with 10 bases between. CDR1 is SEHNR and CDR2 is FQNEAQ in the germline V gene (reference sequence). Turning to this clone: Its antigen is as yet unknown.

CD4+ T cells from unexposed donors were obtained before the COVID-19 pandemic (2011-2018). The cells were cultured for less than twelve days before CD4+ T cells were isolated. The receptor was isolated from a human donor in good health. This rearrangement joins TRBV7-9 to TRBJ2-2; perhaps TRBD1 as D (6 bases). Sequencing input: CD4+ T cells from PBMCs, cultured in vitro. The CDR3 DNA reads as TGTGCCAGCAGCCCGCAGGGGACGAACACCGGGGAGCTGTTTTTT. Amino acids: CASSPQGTNTGELFF.